Each of the 20 T cell receptor beta chains below was sequenced from the same sample in a study of blood T cell repertoires in COVID-19. Some clones are missing from TCRdb's copy, which holds only in-frame ones; the method was immunoSEQ multiplex PCR. The data contain around 230,000 clones, just under 85% of them seen just once; the ten biggest clones take up approximately 15%. Source material: PBMCs or T cells enriched from blood (not recorded which). All receptors come from a man aged 40-49 years who had recovered from COVID-19.

This chain uses TRBV11-2 with TRBJ2-1, with 9 bases matching TRBD2. Germline CDR1 SGHAT, CDR2 FQNNGV. Trimming cost V 5 bases and J 4 bases; bases outside gene matches: 12. The CDR3 has 17 residues. As DNA, the CDR3 is TGTGCCAGCAGCCAAGATAAGAGAAGCGGGAGGTACAATGAGCAGTTCTTC. Protein: CASSQDKRSGRYNEQFF.

The chain carries TRBV24-1 and TRBJ1-4, with no clear D. The ends were cut back, 0 bases at V and 0 bases at J, with 16 bases in the middle. The germline V gene encodes CDR1 KGHDR and CDR2 SFDVKD. CDR3 length: 19 amino acids. The CDR3 region has the DNA TGTGCCACCAGTGATTTGCACCGGACGGGATCTGCAACTAATGAAAAACTGTTTTTT. This gives the protein CATSDLHRTGSATNEKLFF.

The chain carries TRBV4-1 and TRBJ1-3; 7 bases line up with TRBD1. The CDR3 spans 19 residues. Losses at the gene ends were 5 bases for V and 2 bases for J; bases not matched to a gene: 18. Germline V gives CDR1 MGHRA, CDR2 YSYEKL. CDR3 DNA: TGCGCCAGCAGCTCTATTACAGGGGCCCAGTGGTATCCTGGAAACACCATATATTTT. Translating gives CASSSITGAQWYPGNTIYF.

The V gene is TRBV25-1, the J gene TRBJ1-2; possibly TRBD1 for D (5 bases). The CDR3 sequence is 14 residues long. The V gene lost 3 bases and the J gene lost 7 bases, with 15 bases spanning the gap. Germline V gene data show CDR1 as MGHDK and CDR2 as SYGVNS. CDR3 sequence reads: CASSDQIGVGGYTF. The CDR3 DNA reads TGTGCCAGCAGTGATCAAATAGGGGTAGGTGGCTACACCTTC.

This chain connects TRBV28 to TRBJ2-5; 7 bases match TRBD1. This CDR3 spans 13 amino acids. Per the germline V gene, CDR1 is MDHEN and CDR2 is SYDVKM. V was clipped by 2 bases and J by 5 bases; unmatched bases: 2. CDR3 nucleotides: TGTGCCAGCAGTTTAGCGACAGGGGAGACCCAGTACTTC. Its protein is CASSLATGETQYF. The variable domain in full, with the rest retrieved from reference TRBV28 and TRBJ2-5, is DVKVTQSSRYLVKRTGEKVFLECVQDMDHENMFWYRQDPGLGLRLIYFSYDVKMKEKGDIPEGYSVSREKKERFSLILESASTNQTSMYLCASSLATGETQYFGPGTRLLVL.

A few counts support this clone. This chain uses TRBV29-1 with TRBJ2-1, with D possibly being TRBD1 (5 bases). CDR1 and CDR2 (germline): SQVTM, ANQGSEA. Trimming shortened V by 2 bases and J by 8 bases, and 10 bases separated the two germline ends. The CDR3 contains 12 residues. CDR3 nucleotides: TGCAGCGTTGAACGTCTCAGGGATGAGCAGTTCTTC. It encodes CSVERLRDEQFF.

The V call is TRBV9, the J call TRBJ2-1; 10 bases fit TRBD2. Germline V gene data show CDR1 as SGDLS and CDR2 as YYNGEE. The junction had 2 bases not matched to a gene; V was cut back by 0 bases and J by 5 bases. This CDR3 comprises 15 residues. The chain's CDR3 is CASSVGTSGNNEQFF. In DNA form, the CDR3 reads TGTGCCAGCAGCGTAGGGACTAGCGGAAACAATGAGCAGTTCTTC.

This clone came up once. J is TRBJ2-2 and V is TRBV7-6; D not resolved. CDR1 and CDR2 from the germline V gene are SGHVS and FNYEAQ. Trimming took 2 bases from V and 6 from J, leaving 7 bases between them. This CDR3 contains 13 residues. The chain's CDR3 is CASSLFGPGELFF. CDR3 coding DNA: TGTGCCAGCAGCTTATTTGGCCCCGGGGAGCTGTTTTTT.

This clone was seen only a few times. The genes are TRBV24-1 and TRBJ1-2, with 9 bases matching TRBD1. CDR3 size: 16 residues. Germline V lookup: CDR1 KGHDR, CDR2 SFDVKD. J lost 7 bases, V lost 3 bases, and 11 bases had no gene match. The CDR3: CATSDPRTGDGRGYTF. The CDR3 coding sequence is TGTGCCACCAGTGATCCCCGGACAGGGGACGGGCGTGGCTACACCTTC.

V usage is TRBV11-2 and J usage is TRBJ1-1; D is undetermined. Trimming cost V 0 bases and J 10 bases, with 9 bases left between them. Germline CDR1 SGHAT, CDR2 FQNNGV. The CDR3 sequence is 12 residues long. DNA for the CDR3: TGTGCCAGCAGCTTAGAGTTTGGAGGAGCTTTCTTT. As protein: CASSLEFGGAFF.

The chain recombines TRBV7-2 with TRBJ2-7; D gene unclear. This CDR3 spans 14 amino acids. V was trimmed by 1 base and J by 2 bases, leaving 9 bases between them. CDR1 and CDR2 (germline): SGHTA, FQGNSA. The CDR3 spells CASSLERVAYEQYF. The CDR3 DNA reads TGTGCCAGCAGCTTAGAACGAGTGGCCTACGAGCAGTACTTC.

The chain couples TRBV28 to TRBJ1-1; 11 bases map to TRBD1. V shed 7 bases and J 9 bases; nucleotides not matched to a gene: 10. Germline CDR1 and CDR2: MDHEN and SYDVKM. This CDR3 region has 14 residues. The CDR3 DNA sequence: TGTGCCAGCACCCCCGGACAGGGGGCGAGTCAAGCTTTCTTT. Translation gives CASTPGQGASQAFF.

The CDR3, as DNA: TGTGCCAGCAGTGACGACAGGGTAAGAGGGACTGAAGCTTTCTTT. Its translation is CASSDDRVRGTEAFF. The chain joins TRBV28 to TRBJ1-1, with TRBD1 matching over 7 bases. This CDR3 has 15 amino acids. Germline CDR1 MDHEN, CDR2 SYDVKM. Losses at the gene ends were 5 bases for V and 5 bases for J; bases not matched to a gene: 11.

This chain uses TRBV7-2 with TRBJ2-1; TRBD2 matches at 11 bases. The CDR3 loop spans 14 amino acids. Germline lookup yields CDR1 SGHTA and CDR2 FQGNSA. V shed 7 bases and J 9 bases; nucleotides not matched to a gene: 8. CDR3 loop: CASINRLAGSEQFF. The CDR3 bases are TGTGCCAGCATCAATAGACTAGCGGGGAGTGAGCAGTTCTTC.

The chain is built from TRBV18 and TRBJ2-2; a possible D gene is TRBD2 (6 bases). V dropped 6 bases and J dropped 7 bases, with 12 bases sitting between them. CDR3 length equals 13 residues. Per germline, CDR1 KGHSH and CDR2 LQKENI. CDR3 coding DNA: TGTGCCAGCTCCCTCACGGGAGTCGGGGAGCTGTTTTTT. Translation: CASSLTGVGELFF.

This clone was seen just once. The CDR3 DNA follows: TGTGCCAGCACCCGGGACAGGGTTAATTTATACCCCTACGAGCAGTACTTC. Protein: CASTRDRVNLYPYEQYF. The J gene is TRBJ2-7, the V gene TRBV9; 9 nucleotides match TRBD1. The V gene end was trimmed by 6 bases and the J gene end by 2 bases; junction bases not matched to a gene: 15. Germline CDR1 is SGDLS and CDR2 is YYNGEE. The CDR3 runs 17 residues.

This clone has just one count. The chain combines TRBV5-1 with TRBJ1-4, with D possibly matching TRBD1 (5 bases). The V and J ends lost 1 base and 8 bases respectively, with 15 bases between them. This CDR3 has 15 residues. Per germline, CDR1 SGHRS and CDR2 YFSETQ. In DNA form, the CDR3 reads TGCGCCAGCAGCTTGACTGGGCAGGGTCGGGAAAAACTGTTTTTT. Translating gives CASSLTGQGREKLFF.

The J gene is TRBJ1-1, the V gene TRBV7-8; tentative D call: TRBD1 (5 bases). CDR3 length equals 14 residues. Trimming stripped 5 bases from V and 4 bases from J, with 14 bases between. Per the germline V gene, CDR1 is SGHVS and CDR2 is FQNEAQ. The CDR3 DNA is TGTGCCAGCAGCCTAACAGCAGGGTCCACTGAAGCTTTCTTT. Residues: CASSLTAGSTEAFF.

V gene TRBV14 combines with J gene TRBJ2-7, with D tentatively TRBD1 (7 bases). V was cut by 4 bases and J by 0 bases, with 22 bases left in between. This CDR3 spans 18 amino acids. Germline V CDR1 and CDR2: SGHDN, FVKESK. The CDR3 bases are TGTGCCAGCAGCCTGAGGAGGTGGTCAGGGGGGAGCTCCTACGAGCAGTACTTC. Amino acid sequence: CASSLRRWSGGSSYEQYF.

The gene calls are TRBV27 and TRBJ1-1; tentative D call: TRBD1 (5 bases). The V and J ends lost 6 bases and 1 base respectively, with 12 bases between them. Per the germline V gene, CDR1 is MNHEY and CDR2 is SMNVEV (reference sequence). The CDR3 has 14 amino acids. CDR3 nucleotide sequence: TGTGCCAGCAGGGCGGGGGTGGCGAACACTGAAGCTTTCTTT. Translating it yields CASRAGVANTEAFF.